The next 21 T cell receptor beta chains were all read from a single sample in a study of T cells in narcolepsy. The data were produced by immunoSEQ multiplex PCR, yet TCRdb's version contains in-frame clones alone and is incomplete. The sample includes tens of thousands of clones, approximately 84% seen only once; the top ten take about 1.3%. Sequenced input: CD45RA- memory CD4+ T cells from PBMCs. The receptor source for this set is a human donor with narcolepsy.

In this sample, this clone turned up once. The chain is built from TRBV14 and TRBJ1-1; no clear D gene. The germline V and J ends were trimmed by 3 bases and 7 bases, with 18 bases remaining between them. CDR3 length: 15 residues. Germline V gene lookup returns CDR1 SGHDN and CDR2 FVKESK. The CDR3 DNA follows: TGTGCCAGCAGCCAGACTAGGACTTCCCTCTTTGAAGCTTTCTTT. This translates into CASSQTRTSLFEAFF.

The V and J genes are TRBV7-8 and TRBJ2-7; D unresolved. Germline V lookup: CDR1 SGHVS, CDR2 FQNEAQ. The CDR3 runs to 11 residues. The V gene lost 2 bases and the J gene lost 6 bases, with 5 bases spanning the gap. Written as DNA, the CDR3 is TGTGCCAGCAGCTTATGGAGCGAGCAGTACTTC. It is translated as CASSLWSEQYF.

The chain uses TRBV19 and TRBJ1-1, with a tentative D call TRBD1 (6 bases). This CDR3 comprises 13 residues. CDR1 and CDR2 (germline): LNHDA, SQIVND (reference sequence). V dropped 5 bases and J dropped 4 bases, with 11 bases sitting between them. In nucleotides, the CDR3 is TGTGCCAGTAGTTACAGGGTTCCCACTGAAGCTTTCTTT. The encoded protein is CASSYRVPTEAFF.

This clone was picked up a small number of times. The V call is TRBV10-3, the J call TRBJ2-3; no clear D gene. V was pared by 3 bases and J by 2 bases, with 9 bases between. This CDR3 has 14 residues. Per germline, CDR1 ENHRY and CDR2 SYGVKD. The CDR3 loop is CAISDQGYTDTQYF. The CDR3 nucleotides read TGTGCCATCAGTGACCAAGGATACACAGATACGCAGTATTTT.

The V and J genes are TRBV5-1 and TRBJ2-2; D is possibly TRBD2 (5 bases). The CDR3 is 17 amino acids. The V end lost 0 bases, the J end lost 0 bases, and 12 bases lay between the germline ends. Germline V lookup: CDR1 SGHRS, CDR2 YFSETQ. The DNA for the CDR3 is TGCGCCAGCAGCTTGGGCTTATCGGGAACGAACACCGGGGAGCTGTTTTTT. Translation gives CASSLGLSGTNTGELFF.

The count of this clone is one. The J gene is TRBJ2-1, the V gene TRBV7-6; no definite D call. CDR1 SGHVS and CDR2 FNYEAQ come from the germline V gene. This CDR3 is 16 amino acids long. The V gene lost 0 bases and the J gene lost 0 bases, with 9 bases spanning the gap. The CDR3 DNA reads TGTGCCAGCAGCTTAGCGGGGTTAAGCTCCTACAATGAGCAGTTCTTC. This gives the protein CASSLAGLSSYNEQFF.

The chain employs TRBV19 and TRBJ2-3, with unresolved D. Trimming took 6 bases from V and 2 from J, leaving 6 bases between them. This CDR3 is built from 12 residues. Germline V gene lookup returns CDR1 LNHDA and CDR2 SQIVND (reference sequence). The DNA for the CDR3 is TGTGCCAGTAGCCGACACACAGATACGCAGTATTTT. This codes for CASSRHTDTQYF.

This chain joins TRBV19 and TRBJ2-1; D is unclear. This CDR3 contains 16 residues. The germline gives CDR1 LNHDA, CDR2 SQIVND (reference sequence). The V end lost 2 bases, the J end lost 5 bases, and 16 bases lay between the germline ends. CDR3 DNA: TGTGCCAGTAGTATAAGGAAGGGTGCTGGAGACAATGAGCAGTTCTTC. Amino acid sequence: CASSIRKGAGDNEQFF.

The V call is TRBV18, the J call TRBJ1-5, with a tentative D call TRBD1 (6 bases). Per germline, CDR1 KGHSH and CDR2 LQKENI. The V end was cut by 3 bases, the J end by 5 bases, with 17 bases between. The CDR3 spans 16 residues. The CDR3 sequence is CASSPTVTGRDQPQHF. The CDR3 DNA reads as TGTGCCAGCTCACCCACCGTAACAGGGAGGGATCAGCCCCAGCATTTT.

CDR3 coding DNA: TGTGCCATCAGTGACGGGTACAGGGAAGTCAGGACAGATACGCAGTATTTT. This codes for CAISDGYREVRTDTQYF. This chain uses TRBV10-3 with TRBJ2-3, with D perhaps TRBD1 (6 bases). Germline-derived CDR1 and CDR2 are ENHRY and SYGVKD. V gave up 3 bases and J gave up 3 bases, with 19 bases separating them. The CDR3 spans 17 residues.

This clone was seen a single time. CDR3 DNA sequence: TGTGCCAGCAGCTTAAGGTCGTACTACAGCTCTGGAAACACCATATATTTT. Translating gives CASSLRSYYSSGNTIYF. The genes are TRBV11-2 and TRBJ1-3; D remains unclear. The germline CDR1 and CDR2 sequences are SGHAT and FQNNGV. The CDR3 has 17 residues. V gave up 2 bases and J gave up 0 bases, with 14 bases separating them.

This clone has only a few counts. The chain uses TRBV6-1 and TRBJ2-7; 12 bases are shared with TRBD2. CDR3 length: 14 amino acids. The junction had 7 bases not matched to a gene; V was cut back by 7 bases and J by 6 bases. Per the germline V gene, CDR1 is MNHNS and CDR2 is SASEGT. CDR3 DNA sequence: TGTGCCAGCACCCTAGCGGGAGGGCCATTCGAGCAGTACTTC. It codes for CASTLAGGPFEQYF.

The J gene is TRBJ1-2, the V gene TRBV5-1; no clear D gene. CDR3 length equals 15 residues. Germline loops: CDR1 SGHRS, CDR2 YFSETQ. V was trimmed by 0 bases and J by 0 bases, leaving 9 bases between them. The CDR3 reads CASSLAQVSNYGYTF. The CDR3 nucleotides are TGCGCCAGCAGCTTGGCGCAAGTATCTAACTATGGCTACACCTTC.

The V gene is TRBV9, the J gene TRBJ2-1, with D perhaps TRBD1 or TRBD2 (5 bases each). Deletions cut 4 bases from V and 8 bases from J, with 13 bases between. CDR1 SGDLS and CDR2 YYNGEE come from the germline V gene. The CDR3 is 13 residues long. Here the CDR3 reads CASSLNRDHEQFF. The CDR3 DNA reads TGTGCCAGCAGCCTTAACCGGGACCATGAGCAGTTCTTC.

The chain uses TRBV2 and TRBJ1-1, with TRBD1 as a possible D gene (6 bases). The CDR3 is 12 residues long. CDR1 SNHLY and CDR2 FYNNEI come from the germline V gene. With 5 bases removed from V and 7 bases from J, the gap between germline ends came to 11 bases. CDR3: CASSSRGDEAFF. CDR3 nucleotides: TGTGCCAGCAGTTCCAGGGGAGATGAAGCTTTCTTT. Variable domain in full (rest from reference TRBV2 and TRBJ1-1): EPEVTQTPSHQVTQMGQEVILRCVPISNHLYFYWYRQILGQKVEFLVSFYNNEISEKSEIFDDQFSVERPDGSNFTLKIRSTKLEDSAMYFCASSSRGDEAFFGQGTRLTVV.

This clone appeared a single time. The chain has TRBV6-1 and TRBJ2-1; D might be TRBD2 (6 bases). Trimming removed 0 bases from V and 7 bases from J, with 13 bases in between. The CDR3 has 15 amino acids. Germline V gene lookup returns CDR1 MNHNS and CDR2 SASEGT. CDR3 sequence: CASSEAFGSSNEQFF. In nucleotides, the CDR3 is TGTGCCAGCAGTGAAGCATTCGGGAGTTCGAATGAGCAGTTCTTC.

The chain uses TRBV5-1 and TRBJ1-2; TRBD1 matches at 7 bases. Per the germline V gene, CDR1 is SGHRS and CDR2 is YFSETQ. CDR3 length: 14 amino acids. The V gene end was trimmed by 4 bases and the J gene end by 0 bases; junction bases not matched to a gene: 3. The CDR3 DNA follows: TGCGCCAGCAGCCCGGGGACAGCTAACTATGGCTACACCTTC. Its protein product is CASSPGTANYGYTF. Drawing the rest from reference TRBV5-1 and TRBJ1-2, the complete variable domain is KAGVTQTPRYLIKTRGQQVTLSCSPISGHRSVSWYQQTPGQGLQFLFEYFSETQRNKGNFPGRFSGRQFSNSRSEMNVSTLELGDSALYLCASSPGTANYGYTFGSGTRLTVV.

The rearrangement joins TRBV29-1 to TRBJ2-5, with a tentative D call TRBD1 (6 bases). CDR1 SQVTM and CDR2 ANQGSEA come from the germline V gene. CDR3 length: 12 amino acids. The CDR3 loop reads CSTSRGEGTQYF. CDR3 sequence (DNA): TGCAGTACTTCCAGGGGCGAAGGGACCCAGTACTTC.

The rearrangement links TRBV19 to TRBJ1-3, with D unclear. This CDR3 region has 16 residues. V was shortened by 7 bases and J by 0 bases, with 16 bases between the two germline ends. Per germline, CDR1 LNHDA and CDR2 SQIVND (reference sequence). The CDR3 region has the DNA TGTGCCAGTACCTCCGCAACCCCTCCCTCTGGAAACACCATATATTTT. Protein sequence: CASTSATPPSGNTIYF.

The chain has TRBV11-2 and TRBJ2-3, with unresolved D. Looked up from germline, CDR1 is SGHAT and CDR2 is FQNNGV. Trimming removed 0 bases at V and 2 bases at J, with 3 bases between. CDR3 length equals 13 residues. In nucleotides, the CDR3 is TGTGCCAGCAGCTTAGAGGTCACAGATACGCAGTATTTT. It specifies CASSLEVTDTQYF.

In DNA form, the CDR3 reads TGTGCCATCAAGGGGACAGCATACAATGAGCAGTTCTTC. Its translation is CAIKGTAYNEQFF. The V and J genes are TRBV10-3 and TRBJ2-1, with 7 bases identical to TRBD1. Per the germline V gene, CDR1 is ENHRY and CDR2 is SYGVKD. The CDR3 has 13 residues. Unmatched junction bases numbered 4, after V lost 7 bases and J lost 4 bases.